Presented here are 20 T cell receptor beta chains from one specimen sequenced in a study of T-cell reconstitution after alpha-beta-depleted transplantation in children. Molecular barcoding with unique molecular identifiers was used for the TCRbeta library. TCRdb analysed the PCR reads with MiXCR anew, one entry per CDR3 protein. The table records hundreds of thousands of distinct CDR3 sequences, over 9.5% of them present only once. Specimen: PBMCs from the stem cell graft donor, collected from the stem cell graft. The receptors shown here come from a human donor who donated a stem cell graft to a child with acute myeloid leukemia.

This sequence joins TRBV7-2 and TRBJ2-2; 7 positions agree with TRBD2. The CDR3 is 15 residues long. Trimming removed 4 bases from V and 4 bases from J; junction bases left unmatched: 6. From germline, CDR1 is SGHTA and CDR2 FQGNSA. CDR3 protein: CASSSGGRGTGELFF. The CDR3 nucleotides read TGTGCCAGCAGCTCGGGGGGAAGGGGCACCGGGGAGCTGTTTTTT.

In its sample, this clonotype was seen many times. The CDR3 nucleotides read TGCAGCGTGGGACAGGGGAACACTGAAGCTTTCTTT. Its protein product is CSVGQGNTEAFF. V is TRBV29-1 and J is TRBJ1-1; 9 nucleotides match TRBD1. Looked up from germline, CDR1 is SQVTM and CDR2 is ANQGSEA. Unmatched junction bases numbered 0, after V lost 6 bases and J lost 1 base. This CDR3 is built from 12 residues.

In its sample, this clonotype was seen a few times. The chain is built from TRBV25-1 and TRBJ1-2, with D unclear. CDR1 is MGHDK, CDR2 SYGVNS, per germline. V was cut by 1 base and J by 4 bases, with 7 bases left in between. The CDR3 sequence is 13 residues long. CDR3 sequence: CASSESAGYGYTF. DNA for the CDR3: TGTGCCAGCAGTGAATCGGCAGGCTATGGCTACACCTTC.

Worth noting for this clonotype: One end of the junction varies from germline; a read error may be responsible. This sequence joins TRBV29-1 and TRBJ2-2, with a possible D match to TRBD2 (5 bases). The CDR3 has 14 amino acids. CDR1 is SQVTM and CDR2 is ANQGSEA in the germline V gene. The CDR3 nucleotides are TGCAGCGTTGAAGTACAGAGAAACACCGGGGAGCTGTATTTT. As protein: CSVEVQRNTGELYF.

J is TRBJ2-1 and V is TRBV12-3 or TRBV12-4; 16 bases line up with TRBD2. CDR3 length: 21 amino acids. The V segment lost 3 bases and the J segment 3 bases; nucleotides outside the gene matches: 14. The CDR3 reads CASSLGTVGTSGRGVYNEQFF. The CDR3 coding sequence is TGTGCCAGCAGTTTGGGGACCGTGGGGACTAGCGGGAGGGGAGTCTACAATGAGCAGTTCTTC.

This chain joins TRBV5-1 and TRBJ1-4, with D possibly TRBD1 on 6 matching bases. The CDR3 sequence is 15 residues long. The V end was cut by 4 bases, the J end by 3 bases, with 13 bases between. Germline V gene lookup returns CDR1 SGHRS and CDR2 YFSETQ. The CDR3 spells CASSLNRVANEKLFF. The CDR3, as DNA: TGCGCCAGCAGCCTAAACAGGGTTGCTAATGAAAAACTGTTTTTT.

This clonotype has just a few counts. The chain uses TRBV18 and TRBJ1-5; unclear D gene. Trimming left V 0 bases short and J 2 bases short, with 14 bases between. In germline, CDR1 is KGHSH, CDR2 LQKENI. This CDR3 has 17 residues. DNA for the CDR3: TGTGCCAGCTCACCACCGGTCCCCCCGGGTGGCAATCAGCCCCAGCATTTT. Its protein is CASSPPVPPGGNQPQHF.

This clonotype has at least ten counts. The chain employs TRBV6-1 and TRBJ1-1; D unresolved. Germline-derived CDR1 and CDR2 are MNHNS and SASEGT. V was clipped by 7 bases and J by 6 bases, with 24 bases between them. The CDR3 has 16 amino acids. CDR3 coding DNA: TGTGCCAGCATCCCTACCCGGACCAGGACCAACGCTGAAGCTTTCTTT. Its protein product is CASIPTRTRTNAEAFF.

This clonotype turned up a few times. In DNA, the CDR3 is TGTGCCAGCAGCTTTGGGGGCGCGAGGGATACGCAGTATTTT. Protein product: CASSFGGARDTQYF. The genes are TRBV11-3 and TRBJ2-3; weak D call: TRBD1 (6 bases). Germline values: CDR1 SGHNT, CDR2 YENEEA. The CDR3 is 14 residues long. V was cut by 3 bases and J by 6 bases, with 13 bases left in between.

This clonotype was detected many times. The V call is TRBV5-1, the J call TRBJ1-5, with TRBD1 matching 7 bases. The CDR3 length is 14 residues. The germline gives CDR1 SGHRS, CDR2 YFSETQ. Trimming took 1 base from V and 5 from J; bases not matched to a gene: 3. CDR3 bases: TGCGCCAGCAGCTTGACAGGGGAAGATCAGCCCCAGCATTTT. This encodes CASSLTGEDQPQHF.

This clonotype was seen a few times. The chain employs TRBV4-3 and TRBJ2-5; D uncertain. Looked up from germline, CDR1 is LGHNA and CDR2 is YSLEER. The CDR3 sequence is 11 residues long. Trimming shortened V by 6 bases and J by 5 bases, and 7 bases separated the two germline ends. Here the CDR3 DNA reads TGCGCCAGCAGAAACGGGGAGACCCAGTACTTC. Its translation is CASRNGETQYF.

This clonotype was counted only a few times. This sequence joins TRBV6-5 and TRBJ2-7; 10 bases are a match to TRBD1. V shed 2 bases, J shed 2 bases, and the junction held 6 bases outside the gene matches. CDR3 size: 16 residues. The germline CDR1 and CDR2 sequences are MNHEY and SVGAGI. CDR3 sequence: CASSYVAGQGAYEQYF. In nucleotides, the CDR3 is TGTGCCAGCAGTTACGTCGCTGGACAGGGGGCCTACGAGCAGTACTTC.

This clonotype was counted many times. V is TRBV29-1 and J is TRBJ1-1, with D possibly being TRBD1 (6 bases). The germline gives CDR1 SQVTM, CDR2 ANQGSEA. V was cut by 7 bases and J by 7 bases, with 25 bases left in between. CDR3 length: 15 residues. The CDR3 coding sequence is TGCAGCGGGGTTGGGGCCGCCGGGACAAAGCTTGAAGCTTTCTTT. Protein product: CSGVGAAGTKLEAFF.

Note on this clonotype: One end of the junction is discordant with germline, which a read error may explain. CDR3 coding DNA: TGTGCTAGCAGCTTAGCGCGGGGAGTAGCGGGAGCCGGGGAGCTGTTTTTT. The encoded protein is CASSLARGVAGAGELFF. The V call is TRBV7-7, the J call TRBJ2-2; 9 bases align to TRBD2. The CDR3 runs to 17 residues. Germline CDR1 and CDR2: SSHAT and FNYEAQ (reference sequence).

This clonotype was recorded a few times. The chain is built from TRBV4-2 and TRBJ2-2; D remains ambiguous. V was pared by 0 bases and J by 1 base, with 12 bases between. CDR1 is LGHNA and CDR2 is YNFKEQ in the germline V gene. CDR3 length equals 17 residues. The CDR3 nucleotides are TGTGCCAGCAGCCAAGATATCGGCCAGGTGAACACCGGGGAGCTGTTTTTT. Protein: CASSQDIGQVNTGELFF.

The CDR3 loop is CASSRWTANEQFF. The CDR3 DNA sequence: TGTGCCAGCAGCCGTTGGACAGCCAATGAGCAGTTCTTC. The chain is built from TRBV4-2 and TRBJ2-1, with a possible D match to TRBD1 (6 bases). V lost 4 bases to trimming and J lost 6 bases, with 10 bases between them. Germline CDR1 is LGHNA and CDR2 is YNFKEQ. This CDR3 is built from 13 residues.

CDR3 region: CASSRGTEANYGYTF. The CDR3 DNA follows: TGCGCCAGCAGCCGAGGGACAGAAGCTAACTATGGCTACACCTTC. This sequence joins TRBV4-3 and TRBJ1-2; TRBD1 aligns across 7 bases. J gave up 0 bases and V 4 bases, and 5 bases lay outside the gene matches. The CDR3 consists of 15 residues. Looked up from germline, CDR1 is LGHNA and CDR2 is YSLEER.

The genes are TRBV30 and TRBJ2-3, with a weak D call TRBD1 (6 bases). V lost 2 bases to trimming and J lost 2 bases, with 11 bases between them. CDR1 is GTSNPN and CDR2 is SVGIG in the germline V gene (reference sequence). This CDR3 is 14 amino acids long. The DNA for the CDR3 is TGTGCCTGGAGTTGGGACACCCACACAGATACGCAGTATTTT. Translation gives CAWSWDTHTDTQYF.

This clonotype was seen a single time. The chain carries TRBV11-2 and TRBJ2-3, with D uncertain. CDR3 length: 13 residues. Germline V CDR1 and CDR2: SGHAT, FQNNGV. Trimming pared 6 bases from V and 5 bases from J, leaving 12 bases between. The chain's CDR3 is CASSYRAGDTQYF. The CDR3, as DNA: TGTGCCAGCAGTTATAGGGCTGGAGATACGCAGTATTTT.

The V and J genes are TRBV7-2 and TRBJ1-1; a possible D gene is TRBD1 (5 bases). Per germline, CDR1 SGHTA and CDR2 FQGNSA. This CDR3 region has 14 residues. V was pared by 3 bases and J by 3 bases, with 11 bases between. CDR3 DNA: TGTGCCAGCAGCTTTGCCGGGGACTACACTGAAGCTTTCTTT. Protein sequence: CASSFAGDYTEAFF. Variable domain in full (rest from reference TRBV7-2 and TRBJ1-1): GAGVSQSPSNKVTEKGKDVELRCDPISGHTALYWYRQSLGQGLEFLIYFQGNSAPDKSGLPSDRFSAERTGGSVSTLTIQRTQQEDSAVYLCASSFAGDYTEAFFGQGTRLTVV.